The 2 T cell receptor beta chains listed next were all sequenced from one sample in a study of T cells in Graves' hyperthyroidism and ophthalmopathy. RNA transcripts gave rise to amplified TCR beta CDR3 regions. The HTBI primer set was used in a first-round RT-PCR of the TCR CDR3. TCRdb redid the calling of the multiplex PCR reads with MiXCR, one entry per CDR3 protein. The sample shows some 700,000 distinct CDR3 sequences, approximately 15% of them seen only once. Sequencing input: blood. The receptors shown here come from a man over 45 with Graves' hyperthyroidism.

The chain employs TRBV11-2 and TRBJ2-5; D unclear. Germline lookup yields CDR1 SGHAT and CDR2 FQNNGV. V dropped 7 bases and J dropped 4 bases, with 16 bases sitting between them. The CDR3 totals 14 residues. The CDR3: CASTPEYSGETQYF. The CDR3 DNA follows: TGTGCCAGCACCCCAGAATATAGTGGAGAGACCCAGTACTTC.

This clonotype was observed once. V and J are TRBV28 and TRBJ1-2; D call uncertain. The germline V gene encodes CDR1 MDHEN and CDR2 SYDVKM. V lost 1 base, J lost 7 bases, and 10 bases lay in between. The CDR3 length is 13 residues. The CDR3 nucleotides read TGTGCCAGCAGTTTATTGTCGGAAGTTGGCTACACCTTC. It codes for CASSLLSEVGYTF.